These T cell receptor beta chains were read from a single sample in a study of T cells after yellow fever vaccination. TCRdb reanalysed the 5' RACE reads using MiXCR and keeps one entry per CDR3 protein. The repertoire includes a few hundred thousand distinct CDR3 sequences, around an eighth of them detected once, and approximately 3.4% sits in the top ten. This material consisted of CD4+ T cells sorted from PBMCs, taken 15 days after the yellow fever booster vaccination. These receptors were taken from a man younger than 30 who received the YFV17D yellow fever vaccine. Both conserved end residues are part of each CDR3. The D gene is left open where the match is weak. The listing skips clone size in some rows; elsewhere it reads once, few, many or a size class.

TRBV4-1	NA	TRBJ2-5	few	CASSDRTTQETQYF	TGCGCCAGCAGTGACAGGACTACCCAAGAGACCCAGTACTTC
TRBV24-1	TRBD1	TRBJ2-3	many	CATSVGTGSTDTQYF	TGTGCCACCAGTGTGGGGACAGGCAGCACAGATACGCAGTATTTT
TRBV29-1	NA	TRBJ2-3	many	CSVYSPGHSTDTQYF	TGCAGCGTTTATTCTCCGGGACACTCCACAGATACGCAGTATTTT
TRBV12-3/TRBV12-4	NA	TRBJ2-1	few	CASSRRDPIYNEQFF	TGTGCCAGCAGCAGAAGGGACCCTATCTACAATGAGCAGTTCTTC
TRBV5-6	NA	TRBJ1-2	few	CASTMDGGANYGYTF	TGTGCCAGCACCATGGACGGGGGCGCAAACTATGGCTACACCTTC
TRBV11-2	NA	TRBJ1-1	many	CASSSGQHTEAFF	TGTGCCAGCAGCTCCGGACAGCACACTGAAGCTTTCTTT
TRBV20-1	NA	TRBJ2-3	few	CSARDRGAATDTQYF	TGCAGTGCTAGAGATCGGGGGGCGGCCACAGATACGCAGTATTTT
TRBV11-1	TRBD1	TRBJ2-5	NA	CASSGRDRPFGTEGQYF	TGTGCCAGCAGCGGCCGGGACAGGCCTTTTGGGACGGAAGGCCAGTACTTC
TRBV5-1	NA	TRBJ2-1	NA	CASSFEQGAGFF	TGCGCCAGCAGCTTCGAACAAGGGGCCGGGTTCTTC
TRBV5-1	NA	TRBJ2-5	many	CASSSNQETQYF	TGCGCCAGCAGCTCCAACCAAGAGACCCAGTACTTC
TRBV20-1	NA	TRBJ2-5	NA	CSASEQGRETQYF	TGCAGTGCTAGTGAACAGGGGAGGGAGACCCAGTACTTC
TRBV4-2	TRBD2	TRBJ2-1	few	CASSQPSSGGGNEQFF	TGTGCCAGCAGCCAGCCCTCTAGCGGGGGAGGCAATGAGCAGTTCTTC
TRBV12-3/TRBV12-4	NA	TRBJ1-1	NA	CASSAQVWTMNTEAFF	TGTGCCAGCAGTGCGCAAGTGTGGACCATGAACACTGAAGCTTTCTTT
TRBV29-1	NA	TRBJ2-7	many	CSARRDLGDYEQYF	TGCAGCGCCCGACGAGATTTAGGGGACTACGAGCAGTACTTC
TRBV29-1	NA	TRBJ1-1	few	CSVDGLGRMNTEAFF	TGCAGCGTTGATGGTCTTGGCAGGATGAACACTGAAGCTTTCTTT
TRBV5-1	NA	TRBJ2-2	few	CASSLPGVTGELFF	TGCGCCAGCAGCTTGCCGGGGGTTACCGGGGAGCTGTTTTTT
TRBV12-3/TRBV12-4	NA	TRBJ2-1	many	CASRTVHEQFF	TGTGCCAGCAGGACAGTGCATGAGCAGTTCTTC
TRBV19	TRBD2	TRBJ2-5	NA	CASSTSGRETQYF	TGTGCCAGTAGCACTAGCGGCCGAGAGACCCAGTACTTC
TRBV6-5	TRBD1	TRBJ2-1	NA	CASSRRDSQDEQFF	TGTGCCAGCAGTCGAAGGGACAGCCAGGATGAGCAGTTCTTC
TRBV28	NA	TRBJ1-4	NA	CASSAPGGADYNEKLFF	TGTGCCAGCAGTGCCCCCGGTGGGGCAGACTATAATGAAAAACTGTTTTTT
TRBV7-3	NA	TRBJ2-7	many	CASSLMGVSSYEQYF	TGTGCCAGCAGCTTAATGGGCGTTAGCTCCTACGAGCAGTACTTC
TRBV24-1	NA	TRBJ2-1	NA	CATSAPGDNEQFF	TGTGCCACCAGTGCCCCAGGGGACAATGAGCAGTTCTTC
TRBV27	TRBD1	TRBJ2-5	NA	CASSTGGRGTQYF	TGTGCCAGCAGTACAGGGGGAAGGGGGACCCAGTACTTC
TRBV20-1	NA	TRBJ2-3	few	CSARASVATDTQYF	TGCAGTGCTAGGGCCTCGGTCGCAACAGATACGCAGTATTTT
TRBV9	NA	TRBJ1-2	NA	CASSVASDGDYGYTF	TGTGCCAGCAGCGTTGCGTCGGACGGAGACTATGGCTACACCTTC
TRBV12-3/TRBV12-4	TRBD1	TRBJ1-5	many	CASTTQGSGQPQHF	TGTGCCAGCACTACACAGGGGTCTGGGCAGCCCCAGCATTTT
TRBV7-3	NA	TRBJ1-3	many	CAFYPAGNTIYF	TGTGCCTTCTACCCGGCTGGAAACACCATATATTTT
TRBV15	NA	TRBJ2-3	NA	CATSRSRATDTQYF	TGTGCCACCAGCAGGTCTAGAGCCACAGATACGCAGTATTTT
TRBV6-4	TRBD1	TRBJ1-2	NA	CASSPGVTGVYGYTF	TGTGCCAGCAGTCCCGGAGTTACAGGGGTCTACGGCTACACCTTC
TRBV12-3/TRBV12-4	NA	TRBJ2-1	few	CASSYGRSISTDEQFF	TGTGCCAGCAGCTACGGACGCTCCATAAGCACGGATGAGCAGTTCTTC
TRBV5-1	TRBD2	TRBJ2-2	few	CASSSLAGDTGELFF	TGCGCCAGCAGCTCGCTAGCGGGGGACACCGGGGAGCTGTTTTTT
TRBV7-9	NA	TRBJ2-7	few	CASSLKGQGHEQYF	TGTGCCAGCAGCTTAAAGGGGCAGGGCCACGAGCAGTACTTC
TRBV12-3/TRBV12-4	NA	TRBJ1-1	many	CASSLRWENTEAFF	TGTGCCAGCAGCCTCAGATGGGAGAACACTGAAGCTTTCTTT
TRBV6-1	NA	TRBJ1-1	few	CASSEDVRGYTEAFF	TGTGCCAGCAGTGAAGATGTCCGAGGTTACACTGAAGCTTTCTTT